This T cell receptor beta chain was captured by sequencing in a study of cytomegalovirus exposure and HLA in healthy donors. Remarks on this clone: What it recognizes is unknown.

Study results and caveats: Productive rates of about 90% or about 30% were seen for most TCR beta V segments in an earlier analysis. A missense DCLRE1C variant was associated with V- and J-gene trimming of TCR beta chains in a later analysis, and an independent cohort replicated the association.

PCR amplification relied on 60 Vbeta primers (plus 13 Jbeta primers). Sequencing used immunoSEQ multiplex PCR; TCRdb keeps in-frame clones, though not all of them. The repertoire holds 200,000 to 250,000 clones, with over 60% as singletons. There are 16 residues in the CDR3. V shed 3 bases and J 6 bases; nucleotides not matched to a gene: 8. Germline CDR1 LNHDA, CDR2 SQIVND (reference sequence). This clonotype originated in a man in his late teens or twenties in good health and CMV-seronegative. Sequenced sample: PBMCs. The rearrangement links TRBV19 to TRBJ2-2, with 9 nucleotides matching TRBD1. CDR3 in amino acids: CASSIWGTGRAGELFF. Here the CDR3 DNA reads TGTGCCAGTAGTATTTGGGGGACAGGGCGGGCCGGGGAGCTGTTTTTT.